These 9 T cell receptor beta chains came from one sample sequenced in a study of blood T cell repertoires in COVID-19. This table comes from immunoSEQ multiplex PCR, and its TCRdb copy is limited to in-frame clones, with some not included. The sample records about 200,000 clones, over 75% being singletons. The sequencing input was peripheral blood. The receptor set was obtained from a man aged 50-59 years with COVID-19, enrolled during active disease.

This clone was counted only a few times. The chain couples TRBV11-1 to TRBJ2-2, with TRBD1 as a possible D gene (6 bases). Trimming removed 1 base at V and 7 bases at J, with 10 bases between. Germline V gene data show CDR1 as SGHAT and CDR2 as FQDESV (reference sequence). The CDR3 contains 14 residues. CDR3 sequence reads: CASSLVRTDGELFF. The CDR3 coding sequence is TGTGCCAGCAGCTTAGTGCGGACAGACGGGGAGCTGTTTTTT.

This clone was picked up one time. The chain has TRBV27 and TRBJ1-2; 8 bases align to TRBD1. The junction had 7 bases not matched to a gene; V was cut back by 6 bases and J by 4 bases. Germline CDR1 is MNHEY and CDR2 is SMNVEV (reference sequence). This CDR3 region has 14 residues. CDR3 region: CASRRQGPFYGYTF. CDR3 nucleotide sequence: TGTGCCAGCAGGAGACAGGGGCCTTTCTATGGCTACACCTTC.

The V and J genes are TRBV30 and TRBJ1-6; tentative D call: TRBD1 (6 bases). Germline-derived CDR1 and CDR2 are GTSNPN and SVGIG (reference sequence). V dropped 5 bases and J dropped 14 bases, with 19 bases sitting between them. The CDR3 runs to 13 residues. DNA of the CDR3: TGTGCCTGGGAGCCGGGACAAAAATCTTCCCTCCACTTT. Translated: CAWEPGQKSSLHF.

This sequence joins TRBV6-1 and TRBJ1-5, with a possible D match to TRBD1 (6 bases). Germline V gives CDR1 MNHNS, CDR2 SASEGT. Trimming left V 5 bases short and J 3 bases short, with 14 bases between. The CDR3 runs to 15 residues. CDR3 DNA sequence: TGTGCCAGCAGTAGGACAGACGCTCCCAATCAGCCCCAGCATTTT. Residues: CASSRTDAPNQPQHF.

The genes are TRBV7-9 and TRBJ2-1; D not resolved. With 5 bases removed from V and 7 bases from J, the gap between germline ends came to 15 bases. Per the germline V gene, CDR1 is SEHNR and CDR2 is FQNEAQ (reference sequence). The CDR3 has 14 amino acids. CDR3 sequence (DNA): TGTGCCAGCAGCCCCGGGTTGTTGGGTAATGAGCAGTTCTTC. It encodes CASSPGLLGNEQFF.

The chain joins TRBV3-1 (or the pseudogene TRBV3-2) to TRBJ2-7; 10 nucleotides agree with TRBD2. Unmatched junction bases numbered 6, after V lost 0 bases and J lost 4 bases. Looked up from germline, CDR1 is LGHDT and CDR2 is YNNKEL (reference sequence). This CDR3 is 16 amino acids long. CDR3 in amino acids: CASSQDVASGSYEQYF. In nucleotides, the CDR3 is TGTGCCAGCAGCCAAGATGTCGCTAGCGGGAGTTACGAGCAGTACTTC.

In the case of this clone: A read error may produce the germline difference seen at one junction end. This sequence joins TRBV7-7 and TRBJ1-4; a weak D match, TRBD1 (6 bases). The CDR3 is made up of 16 amino acids. Looked up from germline, CDR1 is SSHAT and CDR2 is FNYEAQ (reference sequence). DNA for the CDR3: TGTGCTAGCAGCTTAGGTCAGGGGCAGACTAATGAAAAACTGTTTTTT. It is translated as CASSLGQGQTNEKLFF.

The chain is built from TRBV11-1 and TRBJ2-3; 10 nucleotides match TRBD2. V shed 5 bases, J shed 3 bases, and the junction held 5 bases outside the gene matches. This CDR3 is built from 15 residues. CDR1 is SGHAT and CDR2 is FQDESV in the germline V gene (reference sequence). The CDR3 is CASSSGGEDTDTQYF. The DNA for the CDR3 is TGTGCCAGCAGCAGCGGGGGGGAGGATACAGATACGCAGTATTTT.

In its sample, this clone was seen once. The J gene is TRBJ2-3, the V gene TRBV30; D possibly corresponds to TRBD2 (5 bases). The V and J ends lost 2 bases and 0 bases respectively, with 12 bases between them. CDR3 length equals 15 residues. The germline CDR1 and CDR2 sequences are GTSNPN and SVGIG (reference sequence). The CDR3 region is CAWSWLAESTDTQYF. In DNA, the CDR3 is TGTGCCTGGAGTTGGCTAGCTGAGAGCACAGATACGCAGTATTTT. Filled out from reference TRBV30 and TRBJ2-3, the complete variable domain reads SQTIHQWPATLVQPVGSPLSLECTVEGTSNPNLYWYRQAAGRGLQLLFYSVGIGQISSEVPQNLSASRPQDRQFILSSKKLLLSDSGFYLCAWSWLAESTDTQYFGPGTRLTVL.